This T cell receptor (beta chain) was sequenced during a study of blood T cell repertoires in COVID-19 (dated by TCRdb to between 2020 and 2021). Context from the whole study: Collaborator samples came from the United States, Italy and Spain and covered acute and convalescent phases of COVID-19. The samples were drawn from two sources: the first 160 participants of the ongoing ImmuneRACE study, and 1,000 to 1,500 subjects contributed by 6 global collaborators. Where available, HLA class I and class II types were taken from metadata supplied by the sample provider and were not determined by assay-based typing. Sample metadata almost always included a de-identified subject ID, COVID-19 status, age in years and sex. A freely available public database, intended as a resource for researchers studying the immune response to SARS-CoV-2, is where the repertoires were released. Deeply sampled blood TCRbeta repertoires from subjects exposed to, actively infected with, or recovered from COVID-19 were included in the dataset. The material from the prospective study consisted of cDNA or gDNA derived from T cells, B-cell-depleted T cells, or PBMCs.

Whole blood was collected in K2EDTA tubes by collaborating institutions according to the institutions' own protocols. For TCRbeta analysis, collaborator samples were shipped as frozen whole blood, as isolated PBMCs, or as DNA extracted from either sample type. The immunoSEQ Assay, a bias-controlled multiplex PCR, was used to amplify TCRbeta CDR3 regions from genomic DNA. In the paper's pipeline: The number of nucleated cells in each sample was estimated by amplification of reference gene primers within the assay. To quantify the absolute abundance of each unique TCRbeta CDR3 rearrangement, sequence reads were collapsed and filtered. Productive Simpson clonality was computed per sample as the square root of Simpson's diversity index over productive rearrangements. Held by TCRdb, this immuneACCESS table contains in-frame sequences only and omits some clones. Under half of the omission traces to an unresolved V gene where checked; the cause of the rest is unknown. V, J and clone size derive from that table, while D and trimming were established from the DNA sequence. This sample comprises tens of thousands of clones, 85% to 95% of them detected only once. Nearly 10% of the sample goes to the ten largest clones.

A distance of 7 bases separates the germline ends of V and J, which lose 3 bases and 1 base respectively. According to the germline V gene, CDR1 reads SGDLS and CDR2 reads YYNGEE. The CDR3 runs 14 residues from the cysteine to the phenylalanine. Of all the DNA, just the CDR3 is kept, 42 bases in frame from base 1. Details on this clone: The specificity of this receptor is unknown. No much larger clone is present one base from it, and per-base qualities are unavailable.

Overall study results and their limits: How much clinical and demographic metadata was included differed by source and by participant, and the metadata was provided uncurated.

The clonotype was recovered from a woman older than 75 with acute or convalescent COVID-19. Sequenced sample: peripheral blood. Recombination joined TRBV9 with TRBJ2-2; no confident D gene assignment can be made. The nucleotide sequence reads as follows: TGTGCCAGCAGCGCTTACGGGAACACCGGGGAGCTGTTTTTT. It specifies CASSAYGNTGELFF. The CDR3, completed at both ends by the reference TRBV9 and TRBJ2-2 genes, gives the full variable domain DSGVTQTPKHLITATGQRVTLRCSPRSGDLSVYWYQQSLDQGLQFLIQYYNGEERAKGNILERFSAQQFPDLHSELNLSSLELGDSALYFCASSAYGNTGELFFGEGSRLTVL.